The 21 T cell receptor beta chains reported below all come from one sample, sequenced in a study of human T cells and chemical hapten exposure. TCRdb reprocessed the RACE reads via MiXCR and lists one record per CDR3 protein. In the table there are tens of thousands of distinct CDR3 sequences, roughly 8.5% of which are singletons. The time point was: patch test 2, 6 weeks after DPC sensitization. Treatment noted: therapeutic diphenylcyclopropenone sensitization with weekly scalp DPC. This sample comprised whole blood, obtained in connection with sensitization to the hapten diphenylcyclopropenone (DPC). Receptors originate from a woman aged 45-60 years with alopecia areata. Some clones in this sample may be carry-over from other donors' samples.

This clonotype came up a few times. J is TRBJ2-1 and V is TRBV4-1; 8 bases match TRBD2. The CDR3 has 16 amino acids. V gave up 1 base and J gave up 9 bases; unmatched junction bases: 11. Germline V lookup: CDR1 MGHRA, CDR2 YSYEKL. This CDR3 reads CASSQGLQRGLSEQFF. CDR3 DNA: TGCGCCAGCAGCCAAGGGTTACAGCGGGGGTTAAGTGAGCAGTTCTTC.

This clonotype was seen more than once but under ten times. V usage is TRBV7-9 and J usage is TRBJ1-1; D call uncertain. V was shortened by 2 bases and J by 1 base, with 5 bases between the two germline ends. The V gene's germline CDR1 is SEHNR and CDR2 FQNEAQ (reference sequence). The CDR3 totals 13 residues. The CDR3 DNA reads TGTGCCAGCAGCTTACCCGGGAACACTGAAGCTTTCTTT. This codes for CASSLPGNTEAFF. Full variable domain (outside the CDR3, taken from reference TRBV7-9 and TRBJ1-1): DTGVSQNPRHKITKRGQNVTFRCDPISEHNRLYWYRQTLGQGPEFLTYFQNEAQLEKSRLLSDRFSAERPKGSFSTLEIQRTEQGDSAMYLCASSLPGNTEAFFGQGTRLTVV.

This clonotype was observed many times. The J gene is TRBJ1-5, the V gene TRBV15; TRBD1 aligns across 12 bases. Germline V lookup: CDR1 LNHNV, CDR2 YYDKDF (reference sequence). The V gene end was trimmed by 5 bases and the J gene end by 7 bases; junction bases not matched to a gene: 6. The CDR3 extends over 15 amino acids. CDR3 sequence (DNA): TGTGCCACCAGCTGGGACAGGGGGCTAAAACAGCCCCAGCATTTT. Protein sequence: CATSWDRGLKQPQHF.

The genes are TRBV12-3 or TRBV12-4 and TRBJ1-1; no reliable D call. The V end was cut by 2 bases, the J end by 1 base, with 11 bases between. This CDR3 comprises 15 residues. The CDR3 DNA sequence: TGTGCCAGCAGTTTATCCGAAACACAGAACACTGAAGCTTTCTTT. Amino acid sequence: CASSLSETQNTEAFF.

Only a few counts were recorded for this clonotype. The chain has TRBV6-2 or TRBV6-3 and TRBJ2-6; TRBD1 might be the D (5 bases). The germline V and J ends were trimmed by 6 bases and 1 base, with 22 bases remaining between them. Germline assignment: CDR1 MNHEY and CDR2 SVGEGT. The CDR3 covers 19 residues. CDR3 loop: CASRLITGPIPSGANVLTF. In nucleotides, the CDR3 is TGTGCCAGCAGACTAATTACAGGCCCGATACCTTCTGGGGCCAACGTCCTGACTTTC.

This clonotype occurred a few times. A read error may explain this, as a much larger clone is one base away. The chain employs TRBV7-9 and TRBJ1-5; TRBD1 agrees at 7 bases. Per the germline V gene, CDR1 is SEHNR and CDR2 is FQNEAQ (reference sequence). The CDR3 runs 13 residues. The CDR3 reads CASGTAGNQPQNF. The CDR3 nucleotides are TGTGCCAGTGGGACAGCGGGCAATCAGCCCCAGAATTTT.

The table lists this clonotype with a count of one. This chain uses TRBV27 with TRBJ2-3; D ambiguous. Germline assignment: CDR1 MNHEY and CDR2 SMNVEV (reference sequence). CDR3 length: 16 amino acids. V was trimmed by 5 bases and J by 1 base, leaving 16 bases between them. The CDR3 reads CASSLEASWGTDTQYF. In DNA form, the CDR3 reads TGTGCCAGCAGTCTGGAAGCGAGCTGGGGCACAGATACGCAGTATTTT.

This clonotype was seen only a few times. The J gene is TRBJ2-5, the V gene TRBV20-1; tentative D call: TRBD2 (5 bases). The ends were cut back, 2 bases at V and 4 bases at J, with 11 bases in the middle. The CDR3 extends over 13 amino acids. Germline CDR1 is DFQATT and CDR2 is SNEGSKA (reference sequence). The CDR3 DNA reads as TGCAGTGCTAGACATGCGGGTCGAGAGACCCAGTACTTC. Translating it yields CSARHAGRETQYF.

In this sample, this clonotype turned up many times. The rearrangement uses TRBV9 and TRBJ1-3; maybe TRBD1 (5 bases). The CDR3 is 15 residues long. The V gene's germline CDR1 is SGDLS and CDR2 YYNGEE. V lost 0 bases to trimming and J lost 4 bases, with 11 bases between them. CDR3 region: CASSVDGTHGNTIYF. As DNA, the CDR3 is TGTGCCAGCAGCGTAGACGGGACGCACGGAAACACCATATATTTT.

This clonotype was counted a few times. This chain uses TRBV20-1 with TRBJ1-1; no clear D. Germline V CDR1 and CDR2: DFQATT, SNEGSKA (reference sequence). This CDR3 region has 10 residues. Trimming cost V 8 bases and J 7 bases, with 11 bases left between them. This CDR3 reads CSYQTIEAFF. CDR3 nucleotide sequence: TGCAGTTATCAGACGATTGAAGCTTTCTTT.

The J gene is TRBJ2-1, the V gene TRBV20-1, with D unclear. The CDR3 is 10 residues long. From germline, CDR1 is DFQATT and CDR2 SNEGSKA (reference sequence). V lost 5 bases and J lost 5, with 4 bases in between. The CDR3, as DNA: TGCAGTGCTCTAAACAATGAGCAGTTCTTC. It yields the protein CSALNNEQFF.

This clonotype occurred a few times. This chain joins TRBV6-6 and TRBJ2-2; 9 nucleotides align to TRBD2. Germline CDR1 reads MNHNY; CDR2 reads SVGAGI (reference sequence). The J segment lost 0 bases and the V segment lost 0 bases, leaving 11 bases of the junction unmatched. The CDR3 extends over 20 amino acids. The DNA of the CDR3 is TGTGCCAGCAGTTACTCTGAGGGACTAGCCCAGTTCGCGAACACCGGGGAGCTGTTTTTT. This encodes CASSYSEGLAQFANTGELFF.

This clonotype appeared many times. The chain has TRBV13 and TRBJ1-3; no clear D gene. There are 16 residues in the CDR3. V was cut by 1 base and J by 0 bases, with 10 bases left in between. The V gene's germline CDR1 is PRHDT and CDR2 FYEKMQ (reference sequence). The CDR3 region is CASSLAKPSSGNTIYF. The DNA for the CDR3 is TGTGCCAGCAGCTTAGCAAAGCCAAGCTCTGGAAACACCATATATTTT.

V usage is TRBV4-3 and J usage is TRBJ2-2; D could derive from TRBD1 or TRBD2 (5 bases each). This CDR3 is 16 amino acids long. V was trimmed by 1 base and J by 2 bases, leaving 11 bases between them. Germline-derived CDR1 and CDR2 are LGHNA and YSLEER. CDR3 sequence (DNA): TGCGCCAGCAGCCAAGGGGACGCGGGTAACACCGGGGAGCTGTTTTTT. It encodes CASSQGDAGNTGELFF.

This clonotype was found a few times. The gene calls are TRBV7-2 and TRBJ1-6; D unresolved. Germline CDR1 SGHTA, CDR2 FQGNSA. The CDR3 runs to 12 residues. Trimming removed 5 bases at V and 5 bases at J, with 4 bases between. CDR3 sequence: CASSPNNSPLHF. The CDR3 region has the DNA TGTGCCAGCAGCCCCAATAATTCACCCCTCCACTTT. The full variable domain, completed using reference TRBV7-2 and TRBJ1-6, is GAGVSQSPSNKVTEKGKDVELRCDPISGHTALYWYRQSLGQGLEFLIYFQGNSAPDKSGLPSDRFSAERTGGSVSTLTIQRTQQEDSAVYLCASSPNNSPLHFGNGTRLTVT.

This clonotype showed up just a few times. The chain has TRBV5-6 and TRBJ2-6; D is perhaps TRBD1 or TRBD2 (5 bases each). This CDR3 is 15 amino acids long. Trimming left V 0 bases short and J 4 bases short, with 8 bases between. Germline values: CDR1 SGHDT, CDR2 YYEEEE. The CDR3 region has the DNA TGTGCCAGCAGCTTGGCGGGGCCCGGGGCCAACGTCCTGACTTTC. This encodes CASSLAGPGANVLTF.

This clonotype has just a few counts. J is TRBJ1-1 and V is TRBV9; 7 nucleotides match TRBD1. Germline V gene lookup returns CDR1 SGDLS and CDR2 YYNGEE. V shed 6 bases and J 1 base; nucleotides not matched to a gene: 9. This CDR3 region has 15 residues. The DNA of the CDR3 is TGTGCCAGCACCCAGGGGGGCAGATCGAACACTGAAGCTTTCTTT. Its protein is CASTQGGRSNTEAFF.

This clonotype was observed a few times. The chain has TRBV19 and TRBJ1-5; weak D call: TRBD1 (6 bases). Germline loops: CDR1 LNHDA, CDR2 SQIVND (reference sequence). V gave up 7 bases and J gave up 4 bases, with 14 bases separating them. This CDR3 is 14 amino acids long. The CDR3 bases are TGTGCCAGTAAACGGACAGAGACTAATCAGCCCCAGCATTTT. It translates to CASKRTETNQPQHF.

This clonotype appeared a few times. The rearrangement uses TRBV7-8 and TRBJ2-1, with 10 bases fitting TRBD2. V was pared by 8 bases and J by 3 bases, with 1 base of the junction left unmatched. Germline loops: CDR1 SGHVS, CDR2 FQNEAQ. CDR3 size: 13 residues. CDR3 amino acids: CASGTSVYNEQFF. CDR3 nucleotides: TGTGCCAGCGGGACTAGCGTCTACAATGAGCAGTTCTTC.

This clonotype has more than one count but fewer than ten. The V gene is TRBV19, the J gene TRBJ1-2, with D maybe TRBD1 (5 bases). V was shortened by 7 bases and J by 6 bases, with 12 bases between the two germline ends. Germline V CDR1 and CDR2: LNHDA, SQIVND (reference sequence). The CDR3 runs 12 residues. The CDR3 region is CASMMGLNGYTF. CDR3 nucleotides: TGTGCCAGTATGATGGGACTGAATGGCTACACCTTC. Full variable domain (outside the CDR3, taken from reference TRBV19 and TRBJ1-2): DGGITQSPKYLFRKEGQNVTLSCEQNLNHDAMYWYRQDPGQGLRLIYYSQIVNDFQKGDIAEGYSVSREKKESFPLTVTSAQKNPTAFYLCASMMGLNGYTFGSGTRLTVV.

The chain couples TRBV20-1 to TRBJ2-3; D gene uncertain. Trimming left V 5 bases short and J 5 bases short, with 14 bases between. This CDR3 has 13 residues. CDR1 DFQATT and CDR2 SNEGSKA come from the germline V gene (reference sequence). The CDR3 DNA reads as TGCAGTGCTCACGGGCCTTCGGGAGATACGCAGTATTTT. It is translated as CSAHGPSGDTQYF.